Listed below are T cell receptor beta chains from one sample, sequenced in a study of beta chain features in type 1 diabetes. Clones were read by immunoSEQ multiplex PCR, and TCRdb kept only the in-frame ones, dropping some. There are some 250,000 clones in the sample; approximately 13% occur only once, and about 0.02% lies in the top ten. Sequenced sample: naive CD4+ T cells from blood. The receptors come from a man between 25 and 39 years old with type 1 diabetes. Each CDR3 is given with its conserved first and last residue. D genes are given only for firm matches. Clone size is stated in some rows and not others, as once, few, many or a class when expanded.

d_gene	abundance	j_gene	v_gene	CDR3nt	CDR3aa
TRBD1	.	TRBJ2-1	TRBV25-1	TGTGCCAGCAGTGAATGGACAGGGGGCTTCGATGAGCAGTTCTTC	CASSEWTGGFDEQFF
.	.	TRBJ2-2	TRBV7-2	TGTGCCAGCAGCTTAGCCGGGGCGAACACCGGGGAGCTGTTTTTT	CASSLAGANTGELFF
.	.	TRBJ1-1	TRBV7-9	TGTGCCAGCAGCTTAACGGTGAACACTGAAGCTTTCTTT	CASSLTVNTEAFF
.	few	TRBJ1-2	TRBV6-4	TGTGCCAGCAGTGACCTCCAGGGGTTGGGCGGCTACACCTTC	CASSDLQGLGGYTF
.	few	TRBJ2-5	TRBV1	TGCACCAGCAGCCTGAACGGGGAGACCCAGTACTTC	CTSSLNGETQYF
.	.	TRBJ2-7	TRBV4-1	TGCGCCAGCAGCCAAGATGCGGCTGGTAGAGCTCTCTCCTACGAGCAGTACTTC	CASSQDAAGRALSYEQYF
.	.	TRBJ1-1	TRBV20-1	TGCACTACAGAGATGAACACTGAAGCTTTCTTT	CTTEMNTEAFF
.	.	TRBJ1-5	TRBV18	TGTGCCAGCTCACCAGGACAGCACAATCAGCCCCAGCATTTT	CASSPGQHNQPQHF
TRBD1	few	TRBJ2-7	TRBV5-6	TGTGCCAGCAGCATAGCCGGGACAGGGGTCTACGAGCAGTACTTC	CASSIAGTGVYEQYF
.	.	TRBJ2-7	TRBV30	TGTGCCTGGAGTCGGGGTATCTACGAGCAGTACTTC	CAWSRGIYEQYF
TRBD1	few	TRBJ1-1	TRBV6-5	TGTGCCAGCAGACGACAGGGGACGGGCCTCACTGAAGCTTTCTTT	CASRRQGTGLTEAFF
TRBD1	few	TRBJ2-5	TRBV25-1	TGTGCCAGCAGTGAGGTTAATTCCGGGACAGGGGGTTTAGAGACCCAGTACTTC	CASSEVNSGTGGLETQYF
TRBD2	.	TRBJ2-1	TRBV5-1	TGCGCCAGCAGCTTGGTAGCGGGGGAAAATGAGCAGTTCTTC	CASSLVAGENEQFF
.	.	TRBJ1-2	TRBV4-1	TGCGCCAGCAGCCAGCGGGACTCACTCACCATAAACTATGGCTACACCTTC	CASSQRDSLTINYGYTF
.	few	TRBJ2-7	TRBV5-1	TGCGCCAGCAGCTTGGATAACTACGAGCAGTACTTC	CASSLDNYEQYF
TRBD2	few	TRBJ2-5	TRBV29-1	TGCAGCGTTGAGGGCCGACATGGGAGCGGGAGGCTACAAGAGACCCAGTACTTC	CSVEGRHGSGRLQETQYF
.	.	TRBJ2-1	TRBV6-5	TGTGCCAGCAGTCAGACACCCTACAATGAGCAGTTCTTC	CASSQTPYNEQFF
TRBD1	.	TRBJ2-3	TRBV18	TGTGCCAGCTCAACCGGGACAGGTGGAGATACGCAGTATTTT	CASSTGTGGDTQYF
TRBD1	.	TRBJ2-1	TRBV2	TGTGCCAGCAGGCGACAGGGCTATGAGCAGTTCTTC	CASRRQGYEQFF
TRBD1	few	TRBJ2-6	TRBV23-1	TGCGCCAGCAGTCGATGGACAGGGGCAGGGGCCAACGTCCTGACTTTC	CASSRWTGAGANVLTF
TRBD1	few	TRBJ1-1	TRBV30	TGTGCCTGGGGACAGGGTTGGAACACTGAAGCTTTCTTT	CAWGQGWNTEAFF
TRBD1	.	TRBJ1-2	TRBV30	TGTGCCTGGAGCGACAGGGATGGCTACACCTTC	CAWSDRDGYTF
.	few	TRBJ1-2	TRBV5-1	TGCGCCAGCAGTCAAAGCGGGGGGCCCTATGGCTACACCTTC	CASSQSGGPYGYTF
.	.	TRBJ1-1	TRBV4-1	TGCGCCAGCAGCGCGGTCGGTGGGAACACTGAAGCTTTCTTT	CASSAVGGNTEAFF
.	.	TRBJ2-7	TRBV7-9	TGTGCCAGCAGCTTTCACGCGGGAACAGCTACGAAGCAGTACTTC	CASSFHAGTATKQYF
TRBD2	.	TRBJ2-5	TRBV5-1	TGCGCCAGCAGCTTTCTAGCGGGGAATGGTGAGACCCAGTACTTC	CASSFLAGNGETQYF
TRBD1	few	TRBJ1-2	TRBV7-9	TGTGCCAGCAGCTCCAACCAGGGGGCCCTCTATGGCTACACCTTC	CASSSNQGALYGYTF
TRBD1	few	TRBJ2-2	TRBV18	TGTGCCAGCTCACCACCACAGGGGGCCACCGGGGAGCTGTTTTTT	CASSPPQGATGELFF
.	few	TRBJ1-1	TRBV5-1	TGCGCCAGCAGCTTGTTCCGGGGGGCGGACACTGAAGCTTTCTTT	CASSLFRGADTEAFF
.	.	TRBJ1-1	TRBV7-9	TGTGCCAGCAGCTTAGGGGCGATGAACACTGAAGCTTTCTTT	CASSLGAMNTEAFF
TRBD1	.	TRBJ1-6	TRBV12-5	TGTGCTAGTGGTACTCTACAGGGGTCACCCCTCCACTTT	CASGTLQGSPLHF
.	few	TRBJ2-3	TRBV7-9	TGTGCCAGCAGTTATACTAGCACAGATACGCAGTATTTT	CASSYTSTDTQYF
.	.	TRBJ1-1	TRBV27	TGTGCCAGCAGTTTGGGGAGCAGAGCGAACACTGAAGCTTTCTTT	CASSLGSRANTEAFF
.	.	TRBJ2-7	TRBV30	TGTGCCTGGAGTATATGGGACTCTGGCCACGAGCAGTACTTC	CAWSIWDSGHEQYF
TRBD2	.	TRBJ2-3	TRBV10-3	TGTGCCATCAGTGACGGACTAGCTCCAGATACGCAGTATTTT	CAISDGLAPDTQYF
.	few	TRBJ2-7	TRBV10-3	TGTGCCATCAGTGAGGCTAGTATCGAGCAGTACTTC	CAISEASIEQYF
TRBD1	.	TRBJ1-1	TRBV7-2	TGTGCCAGCACCCTGACAGGGGGCGGCACTGAAGCTTTCTTT	CASTLTGGGTEAFF
.	.	TRBJ2-7	TRBV5-4	TGTGCCAGCAGCCCGGTCGGGGGAATTTCGGGCGAGCAGTACTTC	CASSPVGGISGEQYF
.	few	TRBJ2-4	TRBV2	TGTGCCAGCAGCCGTCGCGAGAGCATTCAGTACTTC	CASSRRESIQYF
.	.	TRBJ1-2	TRBV28	TGTGCCAGCAGGCGGGGACGGACCCACTATGGCTACACCTTC	CASRRGRTHYGYTF
TRBD2	few	TRBJ2-1	TRBV2	TGTGCCAGCAACCGTGGGACTAGCGCATACAATGAGCAGTTCTTC	CASNRGTSAYNEQFF
.	few	TRBJ1-2	TRBV5-1	TGCGCCAGCAGCTTGGTTGTAGGAGGCAACTATGGCTACACCTTC	CASSLVVGGNYGYTF
TRBD2	few	TRBJ2-1	TRBV11-1	TGTGCCAGCAGCTTAGAGGGCGGGAGTTCCTACAATGAGCAGTTCTTC	CASSLEGGSSYNEQFF
.	few	TRBJ1-1	TRBV4-2	TGTGCCAGCAGCCAAGAAGCAGGGATCACTGAAGCTTTCTTT	CASSQEAGITEAFF
TRBD1	.	TRBJ2-5	TRBV5-4	TGTGCCAGCAGCTCACAGGGGCAGGGGGAGACCCAGTACTTC	CASSSQGQGETQYF
.	.	TRBJ1-1	TRBV29-1	TGCAGCGTTGCAAAGGGGCGGCTGAACACTGAAGCTTTCTTT	CSVAKGRLNTEAFF
.	few	TRBJ2-2	TRBV11-2	TGTGCCAGCAGCTTAGGCAGGTGGGAGCTGTTTTTT	CASSLGRWELFF
TRBD1	few	TRBJ1-1	TRBV7-9	TGTGCCAGCAGCCCCGGACAGGAACGGAACACTGAAGCTTTCTTT	CASSPGQERNTEAFF
TRBD1	.	TRBJ2-3	TRBV11-3	TGTGCCAGCAGCCCAGGACAGGCTAGCACAGATACGCAGTATTTT	CASSPGQASTDTQYF
TRBD2	few	TRBJ2-7	TRBV9	TGTGCCAGCAGCGCTTCCACTAGCGCGACCTACGAGCAGTACTTC	CASSASTSATYEQYF